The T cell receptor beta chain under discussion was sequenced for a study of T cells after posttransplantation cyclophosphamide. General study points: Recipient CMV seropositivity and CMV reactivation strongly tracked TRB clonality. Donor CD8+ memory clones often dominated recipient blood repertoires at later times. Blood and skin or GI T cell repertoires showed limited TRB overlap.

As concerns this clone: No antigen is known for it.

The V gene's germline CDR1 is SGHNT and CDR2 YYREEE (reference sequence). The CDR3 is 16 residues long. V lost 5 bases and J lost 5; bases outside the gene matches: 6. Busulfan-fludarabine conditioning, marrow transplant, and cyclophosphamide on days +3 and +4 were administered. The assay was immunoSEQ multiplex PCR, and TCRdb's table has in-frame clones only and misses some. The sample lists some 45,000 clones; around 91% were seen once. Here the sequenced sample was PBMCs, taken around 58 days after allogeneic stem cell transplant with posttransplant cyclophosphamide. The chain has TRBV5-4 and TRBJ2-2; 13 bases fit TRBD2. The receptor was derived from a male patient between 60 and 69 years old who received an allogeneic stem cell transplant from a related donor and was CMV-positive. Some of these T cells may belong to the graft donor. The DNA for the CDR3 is TGTGCCAGCAGTCTCGGACTAGCGGGGGTTACCGGGGAGCTGTTTTTT. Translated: CASSLGLAGVTGELFF.